One T cell receptor (beta chain) is described in this entry. The sample holds one count of this clone. The target of this receptor is not known. Per-nucleotide qualities are absent, and no much larger clonotype sits a single base away. This sample is drawn from a study of beta chain features in type 1 diabetes (dated by TCRdb to the late 2010s). At the level of the whole study: No differences in mean age, gender distribution, total cell number or subset yield were found between patients and healthy donors. In the study, recently diagnosed type 1 diabetes patients and matched healthy donors were compared on the TCRB repertoires of their sorted circulating CD4+ T cell subsets. A total of approximately 100,000,000 sorted cells were examined across all samples, and the number of cells per subset was strongly correlated with RNA yield. Regulatory and stem cell-like memory subsets were isolated from only 8 patients and roughly eight healthy donors, whereas naive and central memory subsets came from all 30 or so donors.

Broader findings and caveats from the paper: Type 1 diabetes patients showed a moderate but significant shortening of TCRB CDR3 length in all four CD4+ subsets. Naive, central memory and regulatory TCRB repertoires appeared to be more similar among patients than among healthy donors. At VDJ recombination sites, patients with type 1 diabetes made fewer insertions and deleted more nucleotides, a pattern implying thymic rearrangement abnormalities. Because cDNA was sequenced instead of genomic DNA, activated cells with high expression could be over-represented, although the groups did not differ in activation or CD3 levels. HLA sub-analyses involved small numbers of individuals, so any influence of HLA type on TCRB rearrangement remained unresolved. PCR might favor shorter templates, but patient and control samples were amplified and corrected together, so any skew would affect both groups equally.

CDR1 and CDR2 were assigned from the germline V gene as LGHNA and YNFKEQ. The CDR3 holds 17 amino acids from the cysteine to the phenylalanine. The sequence is cut down to CDR3 DNA, 51 bases in frame from base 1. The entire isolated RNA was reverse transcribed using the High Capacity cDNA Reverse Transcription Kit, and thus expressed TCRB transcripts were sequenced. Deep immunoSEQ sequencing was performed on naive, central memory and regulatory T cell samples, with an average of roughly 3.5 million total reads per sample. After sorted cells were lysed in RLT buffer, RNA was extracted with DNase-treated RNeasy Micro or Mini kits, with the choice depending on cell number. To prevent cross-contamination, every cell subset was processed on its own, while patient and healthy donor samples were processed together. Using the immunoSEQ multiplex PCR, TCRB sequences were amplified from cDNA into 87-bp fragments spanning the CDR3 region. Sequencing of the amplicons was done on the Illumina HiSeq platform. The published analysis was carried out like this. Synthetic template baselines were used to correct PCR bias computationally, reads within Hamming distance 2 were collapsed, and singletons that could not be merged were discarded. Reads were aligned against IMGT to assign V, D and J genes, CDR3 length and insertions or deletions at six rearrangement sites. Within each subset, clonotype counts were normalized to the number of sorted cells before true diversity and Gini coefficients were calculated with the tcR R package. Repertoire sharing was quantified using the overlap coefficient calculated on TCRB nucleotide sequences. What TCRdb holds here is the immuneACCESS table cut down to in-frame rearrangements. Part of the clones is not present; checked against another copy, under half of the missing clones reflect an unresolved V gene, and the others are unexplained. The V and J calls and clone size come from that table; D and trimming were worked out from the DNA. The sample has 150,000 or so clones on record, around 8.4% of them singletons. The ten largest clones take up over 0.45% of the sample.

Each donor gave one peripheral blood draw, averaging approximately 120 mL, which was collected into heparinised tubes. A BD FACSAria II was used to sort naive, central memory, regulatory and stem cell-like memory CD4+ T cells with a panel that included CD45RO, CCR7, CD25, CD127, CD95 and CD27. Purity was above 95% for every sorted population. PBMCs were isolated immediately by Lymphoprep density gradient centrifugation and stained directly without culture. To minimize batch effects, samples were stained and sorted in pairs, one healthy donor with one patient per experiment. The sample consisted of central memory CD4+ T cells from blood. The chain is made from TRBV4-2 and TRBJ2-5; TRBD2 agrees with 11 junctional bases. The J call may be mistaken, given a closer DNA end match to TRBJ2-7. The receptor was isolated from a woman aged 18 to 35 with type 1 diabetes. The CDR3 region: CASSQVAGGPRSYEQYF. The DNA sequence is as follows: TGTGCCAGCAGCCAAGTAGCGGGAGGGCCAAGGAGCTACGAGCAGTACTTC.